These T cell receptor beta chains were read from a single sample in a study of control samples from healthy donors and cancer patients. Sequencing used immunoSEQ multiplex PCR; TCRdb keeps in-frame clones, though not all of them. The sample includes 180,000 or so clones, 90% to 95% seen only once; the top ten take more than 1.3%. The source material was blood. The origin of the receptors is a woman in her 30s in good health. Both conserved end residues are part of each CDR3. The order of the fields is D gene, CDR3 length, J gene, V gene, CDR3 protein, CDR3 DNA. A D gene is named only where the DNA matches it firmly.

>TRBD2|13|TRBJ2-1|TRBV6-7
CASSYRGRNEQFF
TGTGCCAGCAGTTACCGCGGGAGGAATGAGCAGTTCTTC
>TRBD1|16|TRBJ1-3|TRBV2
CASSEARDRVGNTIYF
TGTGCCAGCAGTGAAGCCAGAGACAGGGTAGGAAACACCATATATTTT
>TRBD2|14|TRBJ2-7|TRBV5-1
CASRRGLADYEQYF
TGCGCCAGCAGACGGGGACTAGCGGACTACGAGCAGTACTTC
>TRBD1|16|TRBJ2-5|TRBV9
CASSVVSRTGQETQYF
TGTGCCAGCAGCGTAGTTTCCCGGACAGGCCAAGAGACCCAGTACTTC
>TRBD2|14|TRBJ2-7|TRBV3-1/TRBV3-2
CASSSRTSHLEQYF
TGTGCCAGCAGCTCCCGGACTAGCCATCTCGAGCAGTACTTC
>-|12|TRBJ2-1|TRBV11-2
CASSLDSNEQFF
TGTGCCAGCAGCTTAGATAGCAATGAGCAGTTCTTC
>TRBD2|14|TRBJ2-7|TRBV4-1
CASSPGLESYEQYF
TGCGCCAGCAGCCCGGGACTAGAGTCCTACGAGCAGTACTTC
>-|11|TRBJ2-1|TRBV12-3/TRBV12-4
CASSFGNEQFF
TGTGCCAGCAGTTTCGGGAATGAGCAGTTCTTC
>TRBD1|13|TRBJ2-5|TRBV7-2
CASSLPGQGTQYF
TGTGCCAGCAGCTTACCGGGACAGGGGACCCAGTACTTC
>-|12|TRBJ2-7|TRBV6-1
CASSDRAHEQYF
TGTGCCAGCAGTGACAGGGCCCACGAGCAGTACTTC